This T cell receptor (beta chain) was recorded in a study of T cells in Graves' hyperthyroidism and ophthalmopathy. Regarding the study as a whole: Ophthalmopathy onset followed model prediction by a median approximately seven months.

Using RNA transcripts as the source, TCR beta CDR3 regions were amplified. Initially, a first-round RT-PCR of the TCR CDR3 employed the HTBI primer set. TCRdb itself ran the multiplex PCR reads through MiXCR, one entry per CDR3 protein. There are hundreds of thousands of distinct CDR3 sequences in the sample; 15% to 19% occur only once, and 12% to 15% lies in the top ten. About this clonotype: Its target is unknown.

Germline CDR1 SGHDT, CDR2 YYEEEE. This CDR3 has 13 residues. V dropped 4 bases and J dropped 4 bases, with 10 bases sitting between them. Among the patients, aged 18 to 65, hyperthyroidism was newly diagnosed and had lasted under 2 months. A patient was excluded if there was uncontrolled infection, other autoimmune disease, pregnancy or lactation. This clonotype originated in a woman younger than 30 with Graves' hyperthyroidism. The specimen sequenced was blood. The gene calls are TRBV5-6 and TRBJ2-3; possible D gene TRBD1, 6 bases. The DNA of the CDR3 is TGTGCCAGCAGCCGGACAGATCCAGATACGCAGTATTTT. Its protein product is CASSRTDPDTQYF.